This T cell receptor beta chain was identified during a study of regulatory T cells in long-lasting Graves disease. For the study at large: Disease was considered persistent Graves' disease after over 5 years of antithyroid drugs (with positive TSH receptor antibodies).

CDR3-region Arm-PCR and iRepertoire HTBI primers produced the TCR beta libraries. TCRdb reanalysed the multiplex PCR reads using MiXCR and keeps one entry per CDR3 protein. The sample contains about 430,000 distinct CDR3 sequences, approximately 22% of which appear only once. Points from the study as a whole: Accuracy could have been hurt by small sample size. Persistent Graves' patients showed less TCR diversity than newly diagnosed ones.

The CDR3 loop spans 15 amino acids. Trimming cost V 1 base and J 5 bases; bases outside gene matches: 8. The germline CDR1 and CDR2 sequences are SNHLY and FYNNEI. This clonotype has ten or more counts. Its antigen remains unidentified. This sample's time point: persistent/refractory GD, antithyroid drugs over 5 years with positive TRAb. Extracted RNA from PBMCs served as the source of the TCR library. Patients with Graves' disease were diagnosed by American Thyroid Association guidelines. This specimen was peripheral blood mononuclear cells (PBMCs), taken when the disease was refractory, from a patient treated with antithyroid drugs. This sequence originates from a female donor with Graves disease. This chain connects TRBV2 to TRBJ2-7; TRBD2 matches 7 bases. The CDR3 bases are TGTGCCAGCAGTGAAGAGGCGGGAGAACTAAACGAGCAGTACTTC. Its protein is CASSEEAGELNEQYF.